What follows are 15 T cell receptor beta chains derived from one specimen sequenced in a study of Graves' ophthalmopathy and Graves' hyperthyroidism. Investigators amplified TCR beta CDR3 regions from RNA transcripts. A first-round RT-PCR used HTBI primers, followed by a second-round multiplex PCR. MiXCR, applied by TCRdb to the multiplex PCR reads, yields one record per CDR3 protein. This sample yields under 350,000 distinct CDR3 sequences, of which roughly 16% are seen a single time; approximately 13% belongs to the top ten. Sequenced material: peripheral blood. The receptors here all came from an adult man with Graves' ophthalmopathy.

Ten or more counts support this clonotype. This rearrangement joins TRBV3-1 to TRBJ1-1; D might be TRBD1 (5 bases). This CDR3 comprises 15 residues. Germline CDR1 reads LGHDT; CDR2 reads YNNKEL (reference sequence). V gave up 1 base and J gave up 4 bases, with 13 bases separating them. This chain's CDR3 is CASSQGGGRITEAFF. The CDR3 DNA follows: TGTGCCAGCAGCCAAGGGGGCGGCAGGATCACTGAAGCTTTCTTT.

The chain carries TRBV11-1 and TRBJ2-5; 7 bases are a match to TRBD1. The CDR3 covers 20 residues. Germline V lookup: CDR1 SGHAT, CDR2 FQDESV (reference sequence). Trimming took 5 bases from V and 4 from J; bases not matched to a gene: 25. The CDR3, as DNA: TGTGCCAGCAGCCTGCCTCCGGAGCCCAGTCGACAGGGTACGAGAGAGACCCAGTACTTC. Translation gives CASSLPPEPSRQGTRETQYF.

In its sample, this clonotype was seen a few times. The junction departs from germline at one end; a sequencing error may be responsible. Written as DNA, the CDR3 is TGTGCCAGCAGTTCTGAGTTGTCGAGAGGCGAGCAGTCCTTC. It specifies CASSSELSRGEQSF. The chain combines TRBV27 with TRBJ2-7; no reliable D call. The CDR3 is 14 amino acids. From germline, CDR1 is MNHEY and CDR2 SMNVEV (reference sequence).

There are many counts of this clonotype. CDR3 coding DNA: TGTGCCAGCAGTTTCCGGGTCGCGAATTCACCCCTCCACTTT. Its protein is CASSFRVANSPLHF. The chain couples TRBV6-2 or TRBV6-3 to TRBJ1-6; D is unclear. Germline V gene sequence: CDR1 MNHEY, CDR2 SVGEGT. The V and J ends lost 4 bases and 7 bases respectively, with 11 bases between them. The CDR3 extends over 14 amino acids.

The chain joins TRBV29-1 to TRBJ2-7; tentative D call: TRBD2 (6 bases). V was clipped by 4 bases and J by 0 bases, with 10 bases between them. The germline CDR1 and CDR2 sequences are SQVTM and ANQGSEA. The CDR3 is 13 residues long. This chain's CDR3 is CSVGAGPSYEQYF. The CDR3 DNA reads as TGCAGCGTTGGGGCGGGACCCTCCTACGAGCAGTACTTC.

There are many counts of this clonotype. The chain uses TRBV29-1 and TRBJ1-2; 8 bases map to TRBD1. The germline V gene has CDR1 SQVTM and CDR2 ANQGSEA. The junction had 9 bases not matched to a gene; V was cut back by 6 bases and J by 3 bases. CDR3 length: 14 residues. For the CDR3, the DNA is TGCAGCGTAACCCGAGGACAGGGAGACTATGGCTACACCTTC. Translating it yields CSVTRGQGDYGYTF. Filled out from reference TRBV29-1 and TRBJ1-2, the complete variable domain reads SAVISQKPSRDICQRGTSLTIQCQVDSQVTMMFWYRQQPGQSLTLIATANQGSEATYESGFVIDKFPISRPNLTFSTLTVSNMSPEDSSIYLCSVTRGQGDYGYTFGSGTRLTVV.

J is TRBJ2-2 and V is TRBV12-3 or TRBV12-4; unclear D gene. V shed 1 base and J shed 3 bases, with 9 bases lying between them. CDR3 size: 15 residues. CDR3 sequence (DNA): TGTGCCAGCAGTTTAGAGGGTGCGGACACCGGGGAGCTGTTTTTT. Translating it yields CASSLEGADTGELFF.

V usage is TRBV4-2 and J usage is TRBJ2-5; D may be TRBD1 or TRBD2 (6 bases each). Germline CDR1 and CDR2: LGHNA and YNFKEQ. The V end lost 0 bases, the J end lost 7 bases, and 18 bases lay between the germline ends. CDR3 length: 16 residues. Here the CDR3 DNA reads TGTGCCAGCAGCCAAGATAGGGGCAGGACAGCGGGGACCCAGTACTTC. It encodes CASSQDRGRTAGTQYF.

In this sample, this clonotype turned up many times. The V and J genes are TRBV3-1 and TRBJ2-5, with a possible D match to TRBD1 (6 bases). V gave up 6 bases and J gave up 6 bases, with 11 bases separating them. The germline V gene has CDR1 LGHDT and CDR2 YNNKEL (reference sequence). The CDR3 is 12 amino acids. CDR3 in DNA: TGTGCCAGCAGTCAGGGGCGGAAGACCCAGTACTTC. Amino acids: CASSQGRKTQYF.

This clonotype showed up many times. The chain combines TRBV7-2 with TRBJ1-1, with unresolved D. Trimming removed 5 bases at V and 6 bases at J, with 19 bases between. Germline V lookup: CDR1 SGHTA, CDR2 FQGNSA. This CDR3 region has 15 residues. This chain's CDR3 is CASSQLALWRPEAFF. CDR3 DNA sequence: TGTGCCAGCAGCCAACTTGCGCTATGGAGGCCTGAAGCTTTCTTT.

The chain is built from TRBV20-1 and TRBJ2-5, with TRBD1 identical over 7 bases. The germline gives CDR1 DFQATT, CDR2 SNEGSKA (reference sequence). The CDR3 is 16 residues long. V lost 4 bases to trimming and J lost 3 bases; unmatched junction nucleotides: 14. The DNA of the CDR3 is TGCAGTGCTATGGACCACGAGGGACAGACAGAAGAGACCCAGTACTTC. Translating gives CSAMDHEGQTEETQYF.

This chain joins TRBV9 and TRBJ1-1, with D unresolved. The CDR3 runs to 12 residues. CDR1 SGDLS and CDR2 YYNGEE come from the germline V gene. Trimming took off 6 bases at V and 3 bases at J, with 9 bases between the two ends. The CDR3, as DNA: TGTGCCAGCACCGGCTACTACACTGAAGCTTTCTTT. Protein: CASTGYYTEAFF.

This chain joins TRBV24-1 and TRBJ2-5; either TRBD1 or TRBD2 may supply D (5 bases each). Germline V gene sequence: CDR1 KGHDR, CDR2 SFDVKD. Between the trimmed V and J ends, which lost 4 bases and 5 bases, there was a span of 19 bases. This CDR3 is 16 amino acids long. CDR3 region: CATSEFAGTERETQYF. CDR3 sequence (DNA): TGTGCCACCAGTGAGTTTGCCGGGACGGAGAGGGAGACCCAGTACTTC.

The CDR3 nucleotides are TGTGCCAGCAGTTACTCAAGCAGGGAAGCCTTTAGGGACGAGCAGTACTTC. Translation gives CASSYSSREAFRDEQYF. The chain carries TRBV6-2 or TRBV6-3 and TRBJ2-7, with D possibly matching TRBD1 (5 bases). V lost 0 bases, J lost 5 bases, and 20 bases lay in between. The CDR3 is 17 amino acids. Germline CDR1 is MNHEY and CDR2 is SVGEGT.

This clonotype was counted ten times or more. The chain carries TRBV5-1 and TRBJ1-1, with D unclear. Germline V gene data show CDR1 as SGHRS and CDR2 as YFSETQ. Trimming took off 6 bases at V and 0 bases at J, with 9 bases between the two ends. The CDR3 consists of 13 residues. The CDR3 DNA is TGCGCCAGCACCCGGGATTTGAACACTGAAGCTTTCTTT. It encodes CASTRDLNTEAFF.